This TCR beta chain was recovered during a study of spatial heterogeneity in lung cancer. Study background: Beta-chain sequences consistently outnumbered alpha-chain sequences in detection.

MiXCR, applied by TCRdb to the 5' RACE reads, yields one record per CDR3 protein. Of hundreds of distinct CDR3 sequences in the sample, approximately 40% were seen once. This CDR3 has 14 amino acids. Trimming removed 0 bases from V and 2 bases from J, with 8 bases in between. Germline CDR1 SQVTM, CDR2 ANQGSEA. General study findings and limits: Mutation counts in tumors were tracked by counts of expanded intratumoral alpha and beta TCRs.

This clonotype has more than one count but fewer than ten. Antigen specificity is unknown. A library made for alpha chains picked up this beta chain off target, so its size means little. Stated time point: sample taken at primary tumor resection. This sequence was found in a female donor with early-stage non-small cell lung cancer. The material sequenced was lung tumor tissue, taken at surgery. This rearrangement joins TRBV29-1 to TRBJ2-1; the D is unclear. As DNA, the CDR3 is TGCAGCGTTGAAGATCTCCTAGCCTACAATGAGCAGTTCTTC. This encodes CSVEDLLAYNEQFF.